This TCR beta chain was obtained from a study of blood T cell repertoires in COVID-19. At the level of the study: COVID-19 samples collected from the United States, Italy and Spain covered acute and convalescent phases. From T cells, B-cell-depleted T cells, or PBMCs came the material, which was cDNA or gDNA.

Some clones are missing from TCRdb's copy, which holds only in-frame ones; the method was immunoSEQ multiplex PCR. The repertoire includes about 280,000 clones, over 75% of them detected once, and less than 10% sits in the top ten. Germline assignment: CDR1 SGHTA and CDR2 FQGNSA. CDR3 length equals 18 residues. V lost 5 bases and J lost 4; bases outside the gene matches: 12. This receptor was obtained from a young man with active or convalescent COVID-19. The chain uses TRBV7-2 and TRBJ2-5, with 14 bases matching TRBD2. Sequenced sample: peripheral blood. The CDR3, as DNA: TGTGCCAGCAGCACCAGACTAGCGGGGGGGCCGTTTTTAGAGACCCAGTACTTC. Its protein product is CASSTRLAGGPFLETQYF.